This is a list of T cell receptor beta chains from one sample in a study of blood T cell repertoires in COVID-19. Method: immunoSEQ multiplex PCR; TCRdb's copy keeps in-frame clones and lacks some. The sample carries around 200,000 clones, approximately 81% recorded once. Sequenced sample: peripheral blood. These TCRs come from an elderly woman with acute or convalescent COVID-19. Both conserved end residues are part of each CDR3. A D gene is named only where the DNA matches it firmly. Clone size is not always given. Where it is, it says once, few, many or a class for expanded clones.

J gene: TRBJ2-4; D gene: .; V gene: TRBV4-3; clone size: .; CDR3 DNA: TGCGCCAGCAGCCAAAATTCCGGGACTTTAAACATTCAGTACTTC; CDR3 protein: CASSQNSGTLNIQYF
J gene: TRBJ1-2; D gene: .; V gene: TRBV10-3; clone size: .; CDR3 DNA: TGTGCCATCACTGAGGAAATCTTTAGCTATGGCTACACCTTC; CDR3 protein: CAITEEIFSYGYTF
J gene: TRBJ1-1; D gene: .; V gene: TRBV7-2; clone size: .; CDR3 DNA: TGTGCCAGCAGCCTAAGCGGGAACACTGAAGCTTTCTTT; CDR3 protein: CASSLSGNTEAFF
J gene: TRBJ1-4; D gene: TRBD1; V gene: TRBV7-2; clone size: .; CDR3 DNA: TGTGCCAGCAGCTTAGAGGGGGCGAGTTGGGAAAAACTGTTTTTT; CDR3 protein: CASSLEGASWEKLFF
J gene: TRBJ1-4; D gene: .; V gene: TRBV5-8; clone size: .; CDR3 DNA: TGTGCCAGCGGTTACCAGGTGGCTAATGAAAAACTGTTTTTT; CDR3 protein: CASGYQVANEKLFF
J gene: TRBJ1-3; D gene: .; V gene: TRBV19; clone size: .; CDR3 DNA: TGTGCCAGTAGTTGGACTTTCTTTGGAAACACCATATATTTT; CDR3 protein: CASSWTFFGNTIYF
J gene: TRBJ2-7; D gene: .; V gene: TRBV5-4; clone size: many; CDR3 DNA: TGTGCCAGCAGCTTGGGTGAGGGCTACTTCTCCTACGAGCAGTACTTC; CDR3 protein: CASSLGEGYFSYEQYF
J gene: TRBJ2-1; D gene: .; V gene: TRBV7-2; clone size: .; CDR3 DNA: TGTGCCAGCAGCTTCGGGGTGAGCTCCTACAATGAGCAGTTCTTC; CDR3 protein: CASSFGVSSYNEQFF
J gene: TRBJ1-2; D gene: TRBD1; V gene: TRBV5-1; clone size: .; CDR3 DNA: TGCGCCAGCACCGTGGGACAGGGAAGTTTGGGCTACACCTTC; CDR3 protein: CASTVGQGSLGYTF
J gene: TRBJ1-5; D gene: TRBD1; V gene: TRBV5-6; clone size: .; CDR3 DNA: TGTGCCAGCAGCCCTAGGACAGGGGGCGGCAATCAGCCCCAGCATTTT; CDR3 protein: CASSPRTGGGNQPQHF
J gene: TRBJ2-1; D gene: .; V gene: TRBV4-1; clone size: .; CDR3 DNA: TGCGCCAGCAGCCGAACGTCGAAGGACTGGAGCTCCTACAATGAGCAGTTCTTC; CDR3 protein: CASSRTSKDWSSYNEQFF
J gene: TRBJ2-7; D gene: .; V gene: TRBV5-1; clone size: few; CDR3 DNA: TGCGCCAGCAGCGCTGGGACAAGTTGGAACTACGAGCAGTACTTC; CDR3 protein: CASSAGTSWNYEQYF
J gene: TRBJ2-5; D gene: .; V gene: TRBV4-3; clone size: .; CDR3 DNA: TGCGCCAGCAGCCAAGATCTACTAGAGACCCAGTACTTC; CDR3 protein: CASSQDLLETQYF
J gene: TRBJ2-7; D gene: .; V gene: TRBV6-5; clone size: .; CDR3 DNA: TGTGCCAGCAGGCACAGGGTGGGGGGGTCCTACGAGCAGTACTTC; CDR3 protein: CASRHRVGGSYEQYF
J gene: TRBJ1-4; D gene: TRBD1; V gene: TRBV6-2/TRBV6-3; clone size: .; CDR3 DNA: TGTGCCAGCAGTTACTCCGGGACAGGGTATGAAAAACTGTTTTTT; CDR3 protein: CASSYSGTGYEKLFF
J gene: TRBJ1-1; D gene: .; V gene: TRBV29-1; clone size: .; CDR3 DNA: TGCAGCGTGGAACGGGGGGGCTACACTGAAGCTTTCTTT; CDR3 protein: CSVERGGYTEAFF
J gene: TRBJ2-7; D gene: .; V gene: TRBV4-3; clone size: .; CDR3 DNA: TGCGCCAGCAGCGACCAGTCGGCGGGCTCTACCTACGAGCAGTACTTC; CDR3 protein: CASSDQSAGSTYEQYF
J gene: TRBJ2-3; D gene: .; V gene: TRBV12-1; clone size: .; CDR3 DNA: TGTGCCAGCAGCCCAACCCAGTTCGGGGGGACCGCAAATACGCAGTATTTT; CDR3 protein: CASSPTQFGGTANTQYF
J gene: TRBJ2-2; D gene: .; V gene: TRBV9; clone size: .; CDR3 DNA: TGTGCCAGCAGCCCAAGGTCTAGCGCCACCGGGGAGCTGTTTTTT; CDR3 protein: CASSPRSSATGELFF
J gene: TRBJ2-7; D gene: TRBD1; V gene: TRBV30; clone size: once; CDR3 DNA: TGTGCCTGGGATCCTCGGACAGGGAACGAGCAGTACTTC; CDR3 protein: CAWDPRTGNEQYF
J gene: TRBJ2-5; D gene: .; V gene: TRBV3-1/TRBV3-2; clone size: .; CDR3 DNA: TGTGCCAGCAGCCAATTTGAGGAGACCCAGTACTTC; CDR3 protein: CASSQFEETQYF
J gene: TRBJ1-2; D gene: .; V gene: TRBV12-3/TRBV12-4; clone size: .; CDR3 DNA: TGTGCCAGCAGTTTCCAGGTCACGAATGGCTACACCTTC; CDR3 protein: CASSFQVTNGYTF
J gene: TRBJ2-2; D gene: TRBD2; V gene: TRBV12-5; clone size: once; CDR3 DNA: TGTGCCAGCCACCTCGGGGGGATCGGGGAGCTGTTTTTT; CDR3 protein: CASHLGGIGELFF
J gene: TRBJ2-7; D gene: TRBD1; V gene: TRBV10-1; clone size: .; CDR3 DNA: TGCGCCAGCACCGGGACAGGGGGCTACGAGCAGTACTTC; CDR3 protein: CASTGTGGYEQYF
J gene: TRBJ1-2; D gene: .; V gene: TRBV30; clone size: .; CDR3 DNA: TGTGCCTGGAGTGTTTCTCTGATGTCCACCGTTAGCTATGGCTACACCTTC; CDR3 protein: CAWSVSLMSTVSYGYTF
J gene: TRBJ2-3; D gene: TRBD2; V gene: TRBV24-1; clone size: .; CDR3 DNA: TGTGCCACCAGTGATTTTAGGTTCGGGCTAGCGGGAAAAGATACGCAGTATTTT; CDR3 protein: CATSDFRFGLAGKDTQYF
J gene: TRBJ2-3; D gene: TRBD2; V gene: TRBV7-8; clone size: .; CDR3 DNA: TGTGCCAGCAGCGGGGGACTAGCGGGAGGCGGTGATACGCAGTATTTT; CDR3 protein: CASSGGLAGGGDTQYF